The source of this T cell receptor (beta chain) is a study of blood T cell repertoires in COVID-19. Study-level background: Samples came from the United States, Italy and Spain, spanning acute and convalescent COVID-19. PBMCs, B-cell-depleted T cells, or T cells provided the cDNA or gDNA that made up the material.

Germline CDR1 SEHNR, CDR2 FQNEAQ (reference sequence). This CDR3 contains 11 residues. Trimming took off 5 bases at V and 7 bases at J, with 8 bases between the two ends. Repertoires were generated with immunoSEQ multiplex PCR, while TCRdb's copy carries only in-frame clones and drops some. Counted here are about 48,000 clones, 70% to 90% occurring once; the ten biggest clones make up approximately 6%. The chain combines TRBV7-9 with TRBJ2-5; D not certain. Material for sequencing was peripheral blood. This sequence was found in an older woman with acute or convalescent COVID-19. For the CDR3, the DNA is TGTGCCAGCAGCCCAGAGGCGACCCAGTACTTC. Translating it yields CASSPEATQYF.